These T cell receptor beta chains were read from a single sample in a study of control samples from healthy donors and cancer patients. The table came from immunoSEQ multiplex PCR; TCRdb's copy has only in-frame clones and leaves some out. Among about 52,000 clones listed, 85% to 95% were seen once. What was sequenced was blood. The receptor set was obtained from a man aged 25 to 40 in good health. The CDR3 runs from the conserved cysteine through the conserved F or W. A D gene is named only where the DNA matches it firmly.

j_call d_call v_call cdr3_aa
TRBJ2-1 NA TRBV7-3 CASSLNPGSRSDEQFF
TRBJ1-1 NA TRBV5-6 CASSLAGGARNTEAFF
TRBJ1-1 TRBD1 TRBV30 CAWKGGNTEAFF
TRBJ2-7 NA TRBV11-1 CASSLGDTGYEQYF
TRBJ1-3 NA TRBV6-1 CASSERGAGNTIYF
TRBJ2-7 NA TRBV10-3 CAISESGNSGSEQYF
TRBJ1-4 TRBD1 TRBV4-1 CASSPDRVGRNEKLFF
TRBJ2-7 TRBD1 TRBV28 CASSLPGQGYEQYF
TRBJ1-6 TRBD1 TRBV6-4 CASSAAGQGENSPLHF
TRBJ1-1 NA TRBV28 CASSSHDTGTFF
TRBJ2-7 NA TRBV3-1/TRBV3-2 CASSEGGIEQYF
TRBJ1-1 TRBD1 TRBV7-9 CASSTRDRGPGTEAFF
TRBJ2-7 TRBD2 TRBV4-1 CASSQGVLAGGSYEQYF
TRBJ2-2 NA TRBV28 CASSGGSSTGELFF
TRBJ1-5 NA TRBV28 CASSRNQPQHF
TRBJ1-4 NA TRBV4-3 CASSQDFSEKLFF
TRBJ1-2 NA TRBV6-5 CASSRDTYGYTF